The 17 T cell receptor beta chains given below trace back to one sample, sequenced in a study of siplizumab effects on memory and regulatory T cells. TCRdb's table, derived via immunoSEQ multiplex PCR, lists solely in-frame clones and lacks some. The sample has 62,000 or so clones; around four fifths are singletons. The sample taken for sequencing was memory CD4+ T cells sorted from blood. Receptors originate from a human donor in good health.

The chain employs TRBV7-9 and TRBJ1-6; D gene ambiguous. The V end was cut by 9 bases, the J end by 5 bases, with 17 bases between. The germline V gene encodes CDR1 SEHNR and CDR2 FQNEAQ (reference sequence). CDR3 size: 15 residues. The CDR3 DNA follows: TGTGCCAGGAAAAGCAAACTCCGGCATAATTCACCCCTCCACTTT. The encoded protein is CARKSKLRHNSPLHF.

The chain recombines TRBV6-5 with TRBJ1-6, with D perhaps TRBD1 (5 bases). V was trimmed by 4 bases and J by 6 bases, leaving 16 bases between them. The CDR3 length is 16 residues. Germline V gives CDR1 MNHEY, CDR2 SVGAGI. CDR3 in DNA: TGTGCCAGCAGTTTAGAATCGGGACGGCTTAATTCACCCCTCCACTTT. It codes for CASSLESGRLNSPLHF.

This clone was seen a single time. This sequence joins TRBV27 and TRBJ2-1, with 7 bases identical to TRBD2. The V gene end was trimmed by 0 bases and the J gene end by 8 bases; junction bases not matched to a gene: 7. Germline CDR1 and CDR2: MNHEY and SMNVEV (reference sequence). The CDR3 length is 15 residues. CDR3 protein: CASSLSGLVNHEQFF. The CDR3 DNA is TGTGCCAGCAGTTTATCCGGACTAGTGAACCATGAGCAGTTCTTC.

This rearrangement joins TRBV7-9 to TRBJ1-3; D is ambiguous. The V end was cut by 2 bases, the J end by 4 bases, with 9 bases between. Looked up from germline, CDR1 is SEHNR and CDR2 is FQNEAQ (reference sequence). The CDR3 is 14 amino acids. The CDR3 bases are TGTGCCAGCAGCTTATCAACAGAAGGAAACACCATATATTTT. Translating it yields CASSLSTEGNTIYF.

V is TRBV2 and J is TRBJ1-1, with a weak D call TRBD1 (5 bases). The germline V gene encodes CDR1 SNHLY and CDR2 FYNNEI. The CDR3 is made up of 16 amino acids. Trimming left V 0 bases short and J 2 bases short, with 13 bases between. The CDR3 is CASSEAGPRRNTEAFF. The CDR3 nucleotides read TGTGCCAGCAGTGAAGCGGGACCACGGAGAAACACTGAAGCTTTCTTT.

This chain links TRBV6-5 with TRBJ1-6; perhaps TRBD1 as D (5 bases). The CDR3 has 14 amino acids. Germline V CDR1 and CDR2: MNHEY, SVGAGI. The V end was cut by 0 bases, the J end by 14 bases, with 14 bases between. CDR3 bases: TGTGCCAGCAGTTACTCCTTGACAGATTGGGCCCTCCACTTT. Amino acid sequence: CASSYSLTDWALHF.

The V and J genes are TRBV5-1 and TRBJ2-3; TRBD2 agrees at 7 bases. The CDR3 is made up of 14 amino acids. Per the germline V gene, CDR1 is SGHRS and CDR2 is YFSETQ. Unmatched junction bases numbered 9, after V lost 4 bases and J lost 7 bases. The CDR3 nucleotides read TGCGCCAGCAGCCCGGCGGGACTACCAAATACGCAGTATTTT. This encodes CASSPAGLPNTQYF. Complete variable domain (other parts from reference TRBV5-1 and TRBJ2-3): KAGVTQTPRYLIKTRGQQVTLSCSPISGHRSVSWYQQTPGQGLQFLFEYFSETQRNKGNFPGRFSGRQFSNSRSEMNVSTLELGDSALYLCASSPAGLPNTQYFGPGTRLTVL.

V and J are TRBV7-6 and TRBJ2-7, with TRBD2 as a possible D gene (6 bases). V dropped 4 bases and J dropped 0 bases, with 7 bases sitting between them. The CDR3 length is 13 residues. CDR1 is SGHVS, CDR2 FNYEAQ, per germline. CDR3 bases: TGTGCCAGCAGCTCCGGGGGCTCCTACGAGCAGTACTTC. Translation: CASSSGGSYEQYF.

The rearrangement links TRBV6-6 to TRBJ1-1; TRBD1 might be the D (5 bases). V lost 2 bases and J lost 7, with 14 bases in between. Germline V CDR1 and CDR2: MNHNY, SVGAGI (reference sequence). The length of the CDR3 is 14 residues. This chain's CDR3 is CASSYPGRMGEAFF. For the CDR3, the DNA is TGTGCCAGCAGTTACCCAGGGAGGATGGGTGAAGCTTTCTTT.

The genes are TRBV5-1 and TRBJ1-4, with D unresolved. Trimming left V 0 bases short and J 7 bases short, with 7 bases between. The CDR3 sequence is 13 residues long. CDR1 and CDR2 (germline): SGHRS, YFSETQ. The CDR3 DNA is TGCGCCAGCAGCTTGGCCACGGGTGAAAAACTGTTTTTT. This sequence encodes CASSLATGEKLFF.

The chain recombines TRBV28 with TRBJ1-4; no clear D. V was shortened by 10 bases and J by 5 bases, with 20 bases between the two germline ends. Germline values: CDR1 MDHEN, CDR2 SYDVKM. The CDR3 consists of 15 residues. The CDR3: CATYIQTGGNEKLFF. CDR3 bases: TGTGCCACCTATATCCAGACTGGCGGGAATGAAAAACTGTTTTTT.

The chain links TRBV21-1 to TRBJ2-7; TRBD2 is the table's D call and was not checked against the DNA. TRBV21-1 is a pseudogene segment. This CDR3 spans 16 amino acids. The CDR3 spells CASSKVQEGAACEQYF. Here the CDR3 DNA reads TGTGCCAGCAGCAAAGTCCAAGAGGGCGCGGCGTGCGAGCAGTACTTC.

The chain recombines TRBV5-6 with TRBJ1-1; the D gene is possibly TRBD1 (5 bases). This CDR3 contains 16 residues. V shed 4 bases and J shed 7 bases, with 23 bases lying between them. Germline lookup yields CDR1 SGHDT and CDR2 YYEEEE. CDR3 coding DNA: TGTGCCAGCAGCACAAGGGACTCTAGGGTTCGGGTTGAAGCTTTCTTT. This codes for CASSTRDSRVRVEAFF.

The chain has TRBV27 and TRBJ1-4; TRBD1 might be the D (5 bases). V was trimmed by 3 bases and J by 7 bases, leaving 9 bases between them. This CDR3 has 13 amino acids. The germline gives CDR1 MNHEY, CDR2 SMNVEV (reference sequence). CDR3 loop: CASSFREAEKLFF. CDR3 bases: TGTGCCAGCAGTTTCAGGGAAGCTGAAAAACTGTTTTTT.

The V call is TRBV6-5, the J call TRBJ2-5, with 7 bases identical to TRBD1. The CDR3 has 14 residues. Germline CDR1 and CDR2: MNHEY and SVGAGI. V was clipped by 4 bases and J by 4 bases; unmatched bases: 6. This CDR3 reads CASSLTGVTETQYF. The CDR3 DNA reads as TGTGCCAGCAGTTTAACAGGGGTAACAGAGACCCAGTACTTC.

V is TRBV11-2 and J is TRBJ2-1; weak D call: TRBD1 (5 bases). From germline, CDR1 is SGHAT and CDR2 FQNNGV. The CDR3 totals 13 residues. Trimming shortened V by 1 base and J by 7 bases, and 8 bases separated the two germline ends. As DNA, the CDR3 is TGTGCCAGCAGCTTAGTCAGGGAAAATGAGCAGTTCTTC. It translates to CASSLVRENEQFF.

The chain's CDR3 is CASSLGGWERAYNEQFF. The DNA of the CDR3 is TGTGCCAGCAGTCTTGGGGGTTGGGAGCGGGCCTACAATGAGCAGTTCTTC. This chain uses TRBV7-9 with TRBJ2-1; possibly TRBD2 for D (6 bases). The CDR3 extends over 17 amino acids. V dropped 6 bases and J dropped 2 bases, with 20 bases sitting between them. Germline lookup yields CDR1 SEHNR and CDR2 FQNEAQ (reference sequence).